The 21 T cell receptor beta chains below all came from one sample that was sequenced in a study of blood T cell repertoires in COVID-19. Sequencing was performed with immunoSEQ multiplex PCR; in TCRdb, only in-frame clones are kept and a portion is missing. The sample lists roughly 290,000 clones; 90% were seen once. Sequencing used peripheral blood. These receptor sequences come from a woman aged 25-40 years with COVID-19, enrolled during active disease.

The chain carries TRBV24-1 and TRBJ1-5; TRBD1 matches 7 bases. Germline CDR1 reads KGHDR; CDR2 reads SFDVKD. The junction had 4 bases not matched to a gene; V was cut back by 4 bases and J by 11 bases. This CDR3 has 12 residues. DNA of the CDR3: TGTGCCACCAGTGACCCCAGGGGGGCCCAGCATTTT. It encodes CATSDPRGAQHF.

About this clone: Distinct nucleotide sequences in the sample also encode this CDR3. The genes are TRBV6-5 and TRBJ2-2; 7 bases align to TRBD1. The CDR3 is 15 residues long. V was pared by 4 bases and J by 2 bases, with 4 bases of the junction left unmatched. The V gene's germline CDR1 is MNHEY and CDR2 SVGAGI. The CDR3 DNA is TGTGCCAGCAGTTCGGGACAGCTTAACACCGGGGAGCTGTTTTTT. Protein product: CASSSGQLNTGELFF.

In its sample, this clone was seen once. This CDR3 is CASSLGLGNEQFF. The CDR3 nucleotides are TGTGCCAGCAGCCTTGGGCTCGGCAATGAGCAGTTCTTC. The chain recombines TRBV3-1 (or the pseudogene TRBV3-2) with TRBJ2-1; unclear D gene. CDR1 and CDR2 (germline): LGHDT, YNNKEL (reference sequence). Trimming shortened V by 4 bases and J by 6 bases, and 10 bases separated the two germline ends. CDR3 length: 13 amino acids.

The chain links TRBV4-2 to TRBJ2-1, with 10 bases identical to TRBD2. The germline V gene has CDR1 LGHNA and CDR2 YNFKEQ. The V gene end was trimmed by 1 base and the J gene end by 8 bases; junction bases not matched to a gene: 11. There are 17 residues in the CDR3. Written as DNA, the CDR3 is TGTGCCAGCAGCCAAGTTGGGAGCGGGAGGGCTCGGGATGAGCAGTTCTTC. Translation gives CASSQVGSGRARDEQFF.

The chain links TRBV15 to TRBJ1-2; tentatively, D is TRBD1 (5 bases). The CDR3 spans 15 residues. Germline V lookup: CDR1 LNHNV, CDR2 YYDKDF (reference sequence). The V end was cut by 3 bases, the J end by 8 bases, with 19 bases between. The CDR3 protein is CATSSPLGAEEGYTF. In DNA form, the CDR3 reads TGTGCCACCAGCAGTCCTCTTGGGGCAGAAGAGGGCTACACCTTC.

The CDR3 bases are TGTGCCAGCAGCTCAGGTTGGACAGATACGCAGTATTTT. Encoded protein: CASSSGWTDTQYF. The rearrangement joins TRBV5-4 to TRBJ2-3; D is unresolved. Germline CDR1 reads SGHNT; CDR2 reads YYREEE (reference sequence). This CDR3 comprises 13 residues. Trimming removed 3 bases at V and 3 bases at J, with 8 bases between.

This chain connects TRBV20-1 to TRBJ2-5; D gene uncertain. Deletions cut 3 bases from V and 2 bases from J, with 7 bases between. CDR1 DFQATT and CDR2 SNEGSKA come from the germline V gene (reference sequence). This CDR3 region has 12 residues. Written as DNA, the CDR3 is TGCAGTGCTAGTTCTTCGCAAGAGACCCAGTACTTC. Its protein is CSASSSQETQYF.

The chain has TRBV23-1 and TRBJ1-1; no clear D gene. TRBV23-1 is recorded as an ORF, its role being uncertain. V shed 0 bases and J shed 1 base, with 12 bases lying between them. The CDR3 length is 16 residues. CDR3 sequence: CASSQSTAGRNTEAFF. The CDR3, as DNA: TGCGCCAGCAGTCAATCGACGGCGGGGAGGAACACTGAAGCTTTCTTT.

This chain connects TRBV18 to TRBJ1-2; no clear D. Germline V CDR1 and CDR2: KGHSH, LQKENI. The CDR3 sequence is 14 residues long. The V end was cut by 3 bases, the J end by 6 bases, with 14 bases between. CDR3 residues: CASSPGGRGDGYTF. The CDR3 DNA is TGTGCCAGCTCACCGGGAGGGCGGGGAGATGGCTACACCTTC.

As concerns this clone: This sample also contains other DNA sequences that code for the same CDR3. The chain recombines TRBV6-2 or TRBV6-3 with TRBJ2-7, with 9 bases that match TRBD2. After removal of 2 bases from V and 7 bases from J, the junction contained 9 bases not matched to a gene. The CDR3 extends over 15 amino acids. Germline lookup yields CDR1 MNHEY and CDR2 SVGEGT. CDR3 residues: CASSYGLAGVREQYF. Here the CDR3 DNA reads TGTGCCAGCAGTTACGGCTTAGCGGGAGTGAGGGAGCAGTACTTC.

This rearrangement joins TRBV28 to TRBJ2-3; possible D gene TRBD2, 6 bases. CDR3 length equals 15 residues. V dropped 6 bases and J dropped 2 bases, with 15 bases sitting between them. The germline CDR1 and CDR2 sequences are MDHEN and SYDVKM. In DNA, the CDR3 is TGTGCCAGCAGCTCCGTAGGCGGGAACACAGATACGCAGTATTTT. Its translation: CASSSVGGNTDTQYF.

Written as DNA, the CDR3 is TGTGCCAGCAGCAAACCGACTAGCGGCACCGGGGAGCTGTTTTTT. It specifies CASSKPTSGTGELFF. The chain couples TRBV11-3 to TRBJ2-2, with 9 bases aligning to TRBD2. V shed 5 bases and J 4 bases; nucleotides not matched to a gene: 5. From germline, CDR1 is SGHNT and CDR2 YENEEA. CDR3 size: 15 residues.

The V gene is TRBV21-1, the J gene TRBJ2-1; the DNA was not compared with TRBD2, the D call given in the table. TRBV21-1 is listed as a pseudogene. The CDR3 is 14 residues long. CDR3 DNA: TGTGCCAGCATCTCCCGGGACTCCTACAATGAGCAGTTCTTC. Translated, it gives CASISRDSYNEQFF.

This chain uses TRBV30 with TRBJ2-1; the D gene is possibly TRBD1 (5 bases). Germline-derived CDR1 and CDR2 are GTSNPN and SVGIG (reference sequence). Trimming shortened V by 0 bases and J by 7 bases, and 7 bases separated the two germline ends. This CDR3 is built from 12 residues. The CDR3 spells CAWSVKGNEQFF. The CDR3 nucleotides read TGTGCCTGGAGTGTCAAGGGGAATGAGCAGTTCTTC.

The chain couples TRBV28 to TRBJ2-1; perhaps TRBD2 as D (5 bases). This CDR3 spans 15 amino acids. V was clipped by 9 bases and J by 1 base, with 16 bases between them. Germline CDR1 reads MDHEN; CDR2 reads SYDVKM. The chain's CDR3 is CASRSKDLSYNEQFF. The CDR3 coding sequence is TGTGCCAGTCGCTCGAAGGACTTATCCTACAATGAGCAGTTCTTC.

This CDR3 reads CASSLRTEYGYTF. CDR3 nucleotide sequence: TGCGCCAGCAGCTTGCGGACAGAGTATGGCTACACCTTC. This chain connects TRBV5-1 to TRBJ1-2; maybe TRBD1 (6 bases). Looked up from germline, CDR1 is SGHRS and CDR2 is YFSETQ. The CDR3 totals 13 residues. Trimming pared 1 base from V and 5 bases from J, leaving 9 bases between.

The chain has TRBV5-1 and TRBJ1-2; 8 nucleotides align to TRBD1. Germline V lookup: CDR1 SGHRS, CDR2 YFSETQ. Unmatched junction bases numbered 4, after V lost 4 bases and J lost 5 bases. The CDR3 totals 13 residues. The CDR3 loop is CASSPTGAYGYTF. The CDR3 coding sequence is TGCGCCAGCAGCCCGACAGGGGCTTATGGCTACACCTTC.

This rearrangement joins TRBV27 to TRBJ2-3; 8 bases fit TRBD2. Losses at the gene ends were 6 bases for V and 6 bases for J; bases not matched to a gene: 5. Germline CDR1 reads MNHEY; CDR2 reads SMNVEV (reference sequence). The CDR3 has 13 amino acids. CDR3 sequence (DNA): TGTGCCAGCAGAAGGACTAGCCTGGATACGCAGTATTTT. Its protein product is CASRRTSLDTQYF.

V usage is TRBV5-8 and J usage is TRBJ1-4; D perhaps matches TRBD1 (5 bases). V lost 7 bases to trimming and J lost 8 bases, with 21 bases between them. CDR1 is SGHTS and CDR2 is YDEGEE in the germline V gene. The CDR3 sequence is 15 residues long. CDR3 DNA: TGTGCCAGCGGACACCCGGAAGGACGAAACGAAAAACTGTTTTTT. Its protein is CASGHPEGRNEKLFF. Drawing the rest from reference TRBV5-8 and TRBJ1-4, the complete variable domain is EAGVTQSPTHLIKTRGQQATLRCSPISGHTSVYWYQQALGLGLQFLLWYDEGEERNRGNFPPRFSGRQFPNYSSELNVNALELEDSALYLCASGHPEGRNEKLFFGSGTQLSVL.

The CDR3 DNA sequence: TGTGCCAGTAGTCAGGGGCGGGACACTGAAGCTTTCTTT. Its translation: CASSQGRDTEAFF. This chain links TRBV19 with TRBJ1-1; maybe TRBD1 (6 bases). This CDR3 is 13 amino acids long. Germline V gene lookup returns CDR1 LNHDA and CDR2 SQIVND (reference sequence). V lost 5 bases and J 3 bases, leaving 10 bases between the germline ends.

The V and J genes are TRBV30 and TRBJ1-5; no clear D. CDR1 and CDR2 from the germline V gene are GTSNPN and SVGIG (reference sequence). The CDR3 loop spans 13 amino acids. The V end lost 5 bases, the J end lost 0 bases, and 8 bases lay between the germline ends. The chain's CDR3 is CAWALNSNQPQHF. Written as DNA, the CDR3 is TGTGCCTGGGCCTTAAATAGCAATCAGCCCCAGCATTTT. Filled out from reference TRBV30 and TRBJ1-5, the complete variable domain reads SQTIHQWPATLVQPVGSPLSLECTVEGTSNPNLYWYRQAAGRGLQLLFYSVGIGQISSEVPQNLSASRPQDRQFILSSKKLLLSDSGFYLCAWALNSNQPQHFGDGTRLSIL.